Following are 21 T cell receptor beta chains from one sample sequenced in a study of blood T cell repertoires in COVID-19. The repertoire was sequenced with immunoSEQ multiplex PCR; TCRdb's copy has only in-frame clones and lacks some. The repertoire holds fewer than 350,000 clones, with 85% to 90% as singletons. The sequencing input was peripheral blood. The receptor set was obtained from a woman aged 25 to 39 with COVID-19, enrolled during active disease.

The V call is TRBV10-1, the J call TRBJ2-1; 12 bases are a match to TRBD1. There are 16 residues in the CDR3. CDR1 and CDR2 from the germline V gene are WNHNN and SYGVQD (reference sequence). Trimming at V came to 4 bases and at J to 4 bases, leaving 5 bases not matched to a gene. CDR3 loop: CASSGGTGGAYNEQFF. The CDR3 DNA sequence: TGCGCCAGCAGTGGCGGGACAGGGGGCGCGTACAATGAGCAGTTCTTC.

This clone was found many times. The V gene is TRBV6-5, the J gene TRBJ2-7; TRBD1 is a possible D gene (5 bases). V shed 2 bases and J shed 1 base, with 12 bases lying between them. From germline, CDR1 is MNHEY and CDR2 SVGAGI. CDR3 size: 15 residues. This CDR3 reads CASSYGAAGSYEQYF. DNA for the CDR3: TGTGCCAGCAGTTACGGGGCGGCAGGTTCCTACGAGCAGTACTTC.

The chain combines TRBV2 with TRBJ1-2; the match to TRBD1 covers 7 bases. The germline V gene has CDR1 SNHLY and CDR2 FYNNEI. The V gene end was trimmed by 5 bases and the J gene end by 4 bases; junction bases not matched to a gene: 4. The CDR3 spans 13 residues. CDR3 coding DNA: TGTGCCAGCAGTCAAGACAGGGTCTATGGCTACACCTTC. It encodes CASSQDRVYGYTF.

The chain links TRBV27 to TRBJ1-1; D gene unclear. The CDR3 has 15 residues. V lost 3 bases and J lost 4, with 15 bases in between. Germline-derived CDR1 and CDR2 are MNHEY and SMNVEV (reference sequence). In nucleotides, the CDR3 is TGTGCCAGCAGTTTGTCCGGGGTTTTGGCCACTGAAGCTTTCTTT. Its protein product is CASSLSGVLATEAFF.

The gene calls are TRBV7-9 and TRBJ2-7; 9 positions match TRBD1. J gave up 2 bases and V 8 bases, and 4 bases lay outside the gene matches. Germline lookup yields CDR1 SEHNR and CDR2 FQNEAQ (reference sequence). The length of the CDR3 is 13 residues. The CDR3 bases are TGTGCCAGCCCTGACAGGGGGGCCTACGAGCAGTACTTC. This gives the protein CASPDRGAYEQYF.

V and J are TRBV7-9 and TRBJ2-6; D is perhaps TRBD2 (6 bases). This CDR3 has 17 residues. CDR1 and CDR2 from the germline V gene are SEHNR and FQNEAQ (reference sequence). Trimming removed 0 bases at V and 2 bases at J, with 11 bases between. CDR3 in DNA: TGTGCCAGCAGCTTAGCGGGTGGCGGGGCTGGGGCCAACGTCCTGACTTTC. Translation gives CASSLAGGGAGANVLTF.

This chain joins TRBV9 and TRBJ1-3, with 7 nucleotides matching TRBD1. With 7 bases clipped from V and 0 bases from J, the junction kept 10 bases outside the gene matches. The V gene's germline CDR1 is SGDLS and CDR2 YYNGEE. This CDR3 spans 16 amino acids. The CDR3: CASGPWDSISGNTIYF. The CDR3 DNA reads as TGTGCCAGCGGACCCTGGGACAGTATCTCTGGAAACACCATATATTTT.

The genes are TRBV3-1 (or the pseudogene TRBV3-2) and TRBJ2-1; 13 nucleotides line up with TRBD2. The CDR3 contains 14 residues. The V segment lost 11 bases and the J segment 7 bases; nucleotides outside the gene matches: 8. Germline V gene lookup returns CDR1 LGHDT and CDR2 YNNKEL (reference sequence). The CDR3 loop reads CAVSLAGGPNEQFF. In DNA, the CDR3 is TGTGCCGTATCACTAGCGGGGGGGCCGAATGAGCAGTTCTTC.

V gene TRBV6-5 combines with J gene TRBJ1-1; TRBD1 aligns across 7 bases. Germline trimming cut 6 bases from V and 0 bases from J; bases unmatched to any gene: 10. The germline V gene has CDR1 MNHEY and CDR2 SVGAGI. The length of the CDR3 is 16 residues. The CDR3 DNA follows: TGTGCCAGCAGCTACGACAGGGCCACCCTGAACACTGAAGCTTTCTTT. This codes for CASSYDRATLNTEAFF.

This chain's CDR3 is CASSLSGQGAYYGYTF. The CDR3 nucleotides read TGTGCCAGCAGTTTATCCGGGCAGGGGGCATACTATGGCTACACCTTC. This chain joins TRBV27 and TRBJ1-2; TRBD1 matches 8 bases. The CDR3 consists of 16 residues. Germline CDR1 and CDR2: MNHEY and SMNVEV (reference sequence). V was pared by 0 bases and J by 3 bases, with 6 bases of the junction left unmatched.

The J gene is TRBJ2-7, the V gene TRBV2; 7 bases map to TRBD1. Trimming removed 5 bases from V and 5 bases from J; junction bases left unmatched: 9. This CDR3 spans 14 amino acids. Germline V lookup: CDR1 SNHLY, CDR2 FYNNEI. The DNA of the CDR3 is TGTGCCAGCAGTAAAAGCAGGGGGTCCCACGAGCAGTACTTC. It yields the protein CASSKSRGSHEQYF.

V gene TRBV19 combines with J gene TRBJ1-2; perhaps TRBD1 as D (6 bases). V was pared by 6 bases and J by 3 bases, with 14 bases between. Germline V CDR1 and CDR2: LNHDA, SQIVND (reference sequence). There are 14 residues in the CDR3. As DNA, the CDR3 is TGTGCCAGTAGCCTCAGGGGAGGGGACTATGGCTACACCTTC. This encodes CASSLRGGDYGYTF.

This clone is a singleton in its sample. CDR3 sequence (DNA): TGTGCCAGCAGCCAAGGACGGGTATATGAGCAGTACTTC. It specifies CASSQGRVYEQYF. This chain joins TRBV4-2 and TRBJ2-7; D is unresolved. Deletions cut 1 base from V and 7 bases from J, with 11 bases between. This CDR3 region has 13 residues. The V gene's germline CDR1 is LGHNA and CDR2 YNFKEQ.

This sequence joins TRBV3-1 (or the pseudogene TRBV3-2) and TRBJ2-5; possible D gene TRBD2, 7 bases. Germline CDR1 and CDR2: LGHDT and YNNKEL (reference sequence). The CDR3 spans 15 residues. Trimming cost V 2 bases and J 4 bases, with 14 bases left between them. CDR3 residues: CASSQFTGRGETQYF. As DNA, the CDR3 is TGTGCCAGCAGCCAATTTACAGGGAGGGGAGAGACCCAGTACTTC.

The chain carries TRBV7-7 and TRBJ2-2; D is uncertain. CDR3 length: 14 residues. The germline V and J ends were trimmed by 5 bases and 5 bases, with 12 bases remaining between them. CDR1 is SSHAT, CDR2 FNYEAQ, per germline (reference sequence). The CDR3 reads CASSPSARTGELFF. The CDR3 bases are TGTGCCAGCAGCCCCAGCGCCCGGACCGGGGAGCTGTTTTTT.

The chain uses TRBV24-1 and TRBJ2-1; 12 bases are a match to TRBD1. CDR1 and CDR2 from the germline V gene are KGHDR and SFDVKD. The V gene end was trimmed by 5 bases and the J gene end by 8 bases; junction bases not matched to a gene: 3. The CDR3 is 14 amino acids. CDR3 amino acids: CATSGDRGHYEQFF. In nucleotides, the CDR3 is TGTGCCACCAGTGGGGACAGGGGGCACTATGAGCAGTTCTTC.

Only one count was recorded for this clone. V gene TRBV4-1 combines with J gene TRBJ1-3, with D perhaps matching TRBD1 (5 bases). CDR1 is MGHRA, CDR2 YSYEKL, per germline. V dropped 0 bases and J dropped 4 bases, with 7 bases sitting between them. This CDR3 is built from 14 residues. The CDR3 nucleotides read TGCGCCAGCAGCCAAGATCGGGGGGGAAACACCATATATTTT. Translation gives CASSQDRGGNTIYF.

This clone appeared many times. The chain employs TRBV7-9 and TRBJ1-2; D gene ambiguous. Trimming took off 6 bases at V and 10 bases at J, with 18 bases between the two ends. Germline CDR1 reads SEHNR; CDR2 reads FQNEAQ (reference sequence). The CDR3 covers 13 residues. The CDR3 is CASSFSYHPPYTF. In nucleotides, the CDR3 is TGTGCCAGCAGTTTTTCCTATCATCCCCCCTACACCTTC.

The gene calls are TRBV5-1 and TRBJ2-7; the D gene is possibly TRBD2 (6 bases). Germline V gene lookup returns CDR1 SGHRS and CDR2 YFSETQ. The CDR3 has 15 amino acids. Deletions cut 3 bases from V and 6 bases from J, with 19 bases between. CDR3 loop: CASSWGTREPSEQYF. For the CDR3, the DNA is TGCGCCAGCAGCTGGGGGACCCGGGAGCCCTCCGAGCAGTACTTC.

This clone has just one count. The V gene is TRBV19, the J gene TRBJ2-1; 12 nucleotides agree with TRBD2. The CDR3 spans 13 residues. Germline loops: CDR1 LNHDA, CDR2 SQIVND (reference sequence). V shed 11 bases and J 3 bases; nucleotides not matched to a gene: 2. As DNA, the CDR3 is TGTGCCTCTAGCGGGGGGGTCTACAATGAGCAGTTCTTC. It is translated as CASSGGVYNEQFF. Together with reference TRBV19 and TRBJ2-1, the CDR3 gives the full variable domain: DGGITQSPKYLFRKEGQNVTLSCEQNLNHDAMYWYRQDPGQGLRLIYYSQIVNDFQKGDIAEGYSVSREKKESFPLTVTSAQKNPTAFYLCASSGGVYNEQFFGPGTRLTVL.

The chain is built from TRBV5-1 and TRBJ2-7, with 8 bases fitting TRBD1. The CDR3 is 17 amino acids. V gave up 2 bases and J gave up 4 bases; unmatched junction bases: 14. In germline, CDR1 is SGHRS, CDR2 YFSETQ. Here the CDR3 DNA reads TGCGCCAGCAGCTTTGTCCTAGGGGGCAGGGGGCTATACGAGCAGTACTTC. The encoded protein is CASSFVLGGRGLYEQYF. Looking up the rest from reference TRBV5-1 and TRBJ2-7 gives the full variable domain: KAGVTQTPRYLIKTRGQQVTLSCSPISGHRSVSWYQQTPGQGLQFLFEYFSETQRNKGNFPGRFSGRQFSNSRSEMNVSTLELGDSALYLCASSFVLGGRGLYEQYFGPGTRLTVT.